The clone carrying this TCR beta chain occurred many times. These data are taken from a study of T cells in Graves' hyperthyroidism and ophthalmopathy. Researchers took RNA transcripts and amplified the TCR beta CDR3 regions from them. An initial round of RT-PCR targeting the TCR CDR3 relied on the HTBI primer set. Each CDR3 protein is one row after TCRdb ran MiXCR on the multiplex PCR reads. The sample comprises some 460,000 distinct CDR3 sequences, around 16% of which are singletons, and roughly 8% rests with the top ten. The V gene's germline CDR1 is ENHRY and CDR2 SYGVKD. V was shortened by 4 bases and J by 0 bases, with 10 bases between the two germline ends. The CDR3 length is 14 residues.

The sequence was obtained from a woman under 30 with Graves' hyperthyroidism. Sequencing input: blood. The J gene is TRBJ2-7, the V gene TRBV10-3; weak D call: TRBD2 (5 bases). The CDR3 region is CAISGRGISYEQYF. CDR3 DNA: TGTGCCATCAGTGGAAGAGGGATCTCCTACGAGCAGTACTTC.